Listed below are T cell receptor beta chains from one sample, sequenced in a study of blood T cell repertoires in COVID-19. Assay used: immunoSEQ multiplex PCR; TCRdb lists only in-frame clones, some missing. The table includes 150,000 to 200,000 clones, more than 65% detected once. The sequencing sample was made of PBMCs or T cells enriched from blood (not recorded which). The receptors were sampled from a man aged 35-49 years who had recovered from COVID-19. Each CDR3 is given with its conserved first and last residue.

TRBJ1-5	TRBV11-2	CASSLDRGGQPQHF
TRBJ1-2	TRBV6-5	CASRTGGSYGYTF
TRBJ2-1	TRBV3-1/TRBV3-2	CASSLNPGLTYNEQFF
TRBJ1-2	TRBV28	CASSLLTGAHGYTF
TRBJ2-1	TRBV11-2	CASSLDMRGTNNEQFF
TRBJ1-5	TRBV30	CAWSVGQGFNQPQHF
TRBJ1-5	TRBV4-2	CASSQTQGYQPQHF
TRBJ2-2	TRBV5-1	CASSSTGGGTGELFF
TRBJ2-1	TRBV4-2	CASSQETSASFYEQFF
TRBJ2-1	TRBV5-8	CASSFRGSYNEQFF